This paragraph covers one T cell receptor (beta chain) sequence. There is no known antigen for this receptor. Base qualities are not at hand, and no much larger clone is one base apart. The time point label, as the study defines it: baseline before first vaccination. Vaccinee samples came from UK trials COV001 and COV002, including a single-blind randomized controlled phase 2/3 trial of AZD1222 (ChAdOx1 nCoV-19) in healthy adults. For TCRbeta chain sequencing, PBMC samples were collected from trial participants at day 0 and at day 28 after the second dose. This sample was taken from a study of T cell responses to AZD1222 COVID-19 vaccine (dated by TCRdb to the early 2020s). About the investigation overall: Because spike-specific TCR depth and breadth did not differ between the two schedules, AZD1222 recipients who got a second dose at roughly 4 weeks were pooled with those who got a second dose at roughly 12 weeks. Trial participants were enrolled by age into 18-55, 56-69 and 70-plus year subgroups, with roughly 150, 30 and 60 TCR-sequenced participants respectively. A total of 233 trial participants underwent TCR sequencing, of whom about 200 received two doses of AZD1222 and around 25 received two doses of the MenACWY control vaccine. Beyond this particular receptor, the publication reports: No day 14 peak-response samples were available, so repertoires were characterized only after the peak T cell response. Epitopes outside the regions mutated in the B.1.351 and B.1.1.7 variants were reportedly recognized by nearly half of the unique spike-specific TCRs. After two AZD1222 doses, both the breadth and the depth of spike-specific TCRs were significantly higher than at day 0 and than in MenACWY recipients. In the small 56-69-year group, the increase in depth fell short of significance, most likely because of low power. CD4 TCRs associated with the vaccine covered the entire spike protein, and the dominant responses were in regions 160-218 and 743-854. Conclusions about previously exposed vaccinees were limited because only 6 or 7 AZD1222 recipients were SARS-CoV-2 seropositive at baseline. Most participants were white British and females outnumbered males, and the authors suggested that clonal diversity may have been underestimated.

Between the V and J ends, shortened by 6 bases and 0 bases respectively, the junction contains 15 bases. Measured from the cysteine to the phenylalanine, the CDR3 is 16 residues long. Just CDR3 DNA is preserved here, 48 bases in frame from base 1. As encoded in the germline V gene, CDR1 is MDHEN while CDR2 is SYDVKM. The CDR3 regions of human TCRbeta chains were subjected to immunosequencing. The authors processed their data as follows. TCRs in the repertoires were matched against a reference library of SARS-CoV-2-specific TCRs that had been generated with the MIRA antigen-specificity platform. Breadth was defined as the fraction of unique TCRs that were SARS-CoV-2-associated. Depth was defined as the fraction of total T cells that were SARS-CoV-2-associated. Using the MIRA data, each spike-specific TCR was assigned both to the spike region to which the TCR was reactive and to a CD4 or CD8 class. Log10-transformed breadth and depth values were compared by one-way ANOVA with Sidak's multiple comparisons tests. Drawn from immuneACCESS, this table holds only the in-frame rearrangements with V and J called that TCRdb kept. Clones are partly lost; checked studies trace under half to an unresolved V gene and leave the rest unexplained. The V and J calls and clone size come from that table; D and trimming were worked out from the DNA. The sample profile shows about 130,000 clones; around 83% of them were found once. The ten largest clones capture 9% to 15% of the sample.

This TCR derives from an adult in good health. Here the chain combines TRBV28 and TRBJ1-5; the D gene lacks a confident call. The source material was peripheral blood, sampled on day 0 of AZD1222 vaccination. The CDR3 region: CASRSGLGYSNQPQHF. Here is the DNA: TGTGCCAGCAGGTCGGGATTAGGGTATAGCAATCAGCCCCAGCATTTT.